This TCR beta chain originates from a study of OX40 agonist ivuxolimab in advanced cancers. Study-level information: Two patients with cutaneous melanoma and one with hepatocellular carcinoma, three in total, showed partial responses. Study-level findings and limits: Some nonresponders likewise displayed low normalized T-cell clonal expansion.

Trimming took 5 bases from V and 9 from J; bases not matched to a gene: 4. The CDR3 spans 13 residues. CDR1 is SGDLS and CDR2 is YYNGEE in the germline V gene. A note on this clone: Its antigen is not identified.

TCRdb keeps only in-frame clones here, not all; method: immunoSEQ multiplex PCR. The table records tens of thousands of clones, less than 95% of them present only once. The chain carries TRBV9 and TRBJ2-1; 11 bases are shared with TRBD2. The receptor was derived from an adult with an advanced solid tumor such as melanoma, head and neck, liver or kidney cancer. Sequenced material: CD4+ or CD8+ T cells sorted from blood, taken in a trial of the OX40 agonist ivuxolimab. Written as DNA, the CDR3 is TGTGCCAGCAGTCCCGGGACTAGCGGTGAGCAGTTCTTC. It yields the protein CASSPGTSGEQFF.